Reported below is one TCR beta chain. The source of the sample is a study of blood T cell repertoires in COVID-19. Overall study context: Material from acute and convalescent COVID-19 was sourced from the United States, Italy and Spain. Nucleic acid was either cDNA or gDNA, and it came from T cells, B-cell-depleted T cells, or PBMCs.

Trimming took off 6 bases at V and 2 bases at J, with 10 bases between the two ends. The CDR3 has 13 amino acids. Germline CDR1 reads MNHEY; CDR2 reads SVGAGI. In the original workflow: Researchers report that nucleated cell counts were estimated from reference gene primer amplification. Profiled with immunoSEQ multiplex PCR; TCRdb holds only in-frame clones, not every one. The DNA was the basis for D and trimming; V, J and clone size are from that table. The sample has around 100,000 clones, about nine tenths seen once; the top ten hold 15% to 20%. Sequencing was performed on peripheral blood. The rearrangement uses TRBV6-5 and TRBJ2-5, with TRBD1 as a possible D gene (5 bases). The sequence was obtained from a woman aged 80 or over in a cohort sampled during active COVID-19. CDR3 in amino acids: CASRATGQETQYF. The CDR3 nucleotides are TGTGCCAGCAGAGCTACAGGACAAGAGACCCAGTACTTC.